A selection of T cell receptor beta chains follows, all from one sample in a study of shared clonotypes between healthy human individuals. The repertoire was sequenced with immunoSEQ multiplex PCR; TCRdb's copy has only in-frame clones and lacks some. The repertoire includes about 980,000 clones, around 80% of them detected once, and around 1.4% sits in the top ten. Sequencing used memory CD4+ T cells sorted from blood. Receptors were obtained from a man between 18 and 29 years old in good health. The CDR3 runs from the conserved cysteine through the conserved F or W. Fields, in order: J gene, clone size, D gene, V gene, CDR3 DNA, CDR3 protein. The D gene is left open where the match is weak. Expanded clones are given a class, and other clones once, few, many or no size at all.

TRBJ2-3,-,-,TRBV10-2,TGCGCCAGCTGGGACCTAGGGGATACGCAGTATTTT,CASWDLGDTQYF
TRBJ2-1,-,-,TRBV4-3,TGCGCCAGCAGCCAAGAGGTCACAGAAGGAGGGTATGAGCAGTTCTTC,CASSQEVTEGGYEQFF
TRBJ2-3,few,TRBD2,TRBV11-2,TGTGCCAGCAGCCCCAGAGCTAGCGGGGGAACAGATACGCAGTATTTT,CASSPRASGGTDTQYF
TRBJ2-2,-,-,TRBV6-6,TGTGCCAGCAGTATCTTGGGGTGGAACACCGGGGAGCTGTTTTTT,CASSILGWNTGELFF
TRBJ2-2,-,-,TRBV19,TGTGCCAGTAGTCCCGGACAGCCGAACACCGGGGAGCTGTTTTTT,CASSPGQPNTGELFF
TRBJ1-5,-,-,TRBV30,TGTGCCTGGAGTAGGGCGGTGAGCAATCAGCCCCAGCATTTT,CAWSRAVSNQPQHF
TRBJ1-6,-,-,TRBV5-6,TGTGCCAGCAGCTTGGGTAAAGGTAATTCACCCCTCCACTTT,CASSLGKGNSPLHF
TRBJ1-3,once,-,TRBV4-1,TGCGCCAGCAGCGGACTTTCGCGGGGCACCATATATTTT,CASSGLSRGTIYF
TRBJ2-4,-,TRBD2,TRBV2,TGTGCCAGCAGGCGGGGACTAGCAAACATTCAGTACTTC,CASRRGLANIQYF
TRBJ2-1,-,TRBD2,TRBV5-1,TGCGCCAGCAGCTTGGTATTTGCGGGGGCCTACAATGAGCAGTTCTTC,CASSLVFAGAYNEQFF
TRBJ1-5,once,TRBD1,TRBV5-6,TGTGCCAGCAGCCCGGGACAGGGGAACAATCAGCCCCAGCATTTT,CASSPGQGNNQPQHF
TRBJ1-1,-,-,TRBV6-6,TGTGCCAGCAGTAAACTAACAGGCACTGAAGCTTTCTTT,CASSKLTGTEAFF
TRBJ1-6,-,-,TRBV7-2,TGTGCCAGCAGCTTAGAGGGGACTCAGGGATTATCACCCCTCCACTTT,CASSLEGTQGLSPLHF
TRBJ2-7,-,-,TRBV15,TGTGCCACCAGCAGAGATCAGGGTTCCGAGCAGTACTTC,CATSRDQGSEQYF
TRBJ2-5,-,-,TRBV2,TGTGCCAGCAGGTTTAACACAGGAGGGGGAGAGACCCAGTACTTC,CASRFNTGGGETQYF
TRBJ2-5,-,TRBD1,TRBV19,TGTGCCAGTAGTGATCAGGGGGACCGAGAGACCCAGTACTTC,CASSDQGDRETQYF
TRBJ2-7,few,-,TRBV5-1,TGCGCCAGCAGCTTAAGAGGGACCTCCTACGAGCAGTACTTC,CASSLRGTSYEQYF
TRBJ2-7,-,-,TRBV7-2,TGTGCCAGCAGCTTATACCCGGGAGATAGCTACGAGCAGTACTTC,CASSLYPGDSYEQYF
TRBJ1-1,-,TRBD1,TRBV5-1,TGCGCCAGCAGCTTGGAGGACAGGGGGCAAGCTTTCTTT,CASSLEDRGQAFF
TRBJ1-1,-,TRBD1,TRBV7-9,TGTGCCAGCAGCCATGGGACAGGAAGTGGAGCTTTCTTT,CASSHGTGSGAFF
TRBJ2-7,-,-,TRBV10-3,TGTGCCATCAGCCCCAGCGGGCACCCCTACGAGCAGTACTTC,CAISPSGHPYEQYF
TRBJ1-1,-,-,TRBV6-5,TGTGCCAGCAGACCCAGGGGAGGCACTGAAGCTTTCTTT,CASRPRGGTEAFF
TRBJ2-7,-,-,TRBV10-3,TGTGCCATCAGTGAAGACACAGGGCATGAGCAGTACTTC,CAISEDTGHEQYF
TRBJ1-2,-,-,TRBV30,TGTGCCTGGAGTACAGGCGGCTATGGCTACACCTTC,CAWSTGGYGYTF
TRBJ1-1,few,-,TRBV7-2,TGTGCCAGCAGACCAGCGGGGGGGCGAACTGAAGCTTTCTTT,CASRPAGGRTEAFF
TRBJ2-7,-,-,TRBV18,TGTGCCAGCTCAGCCACAAGACAGAGCTTGCAGTACTTC,CASSATRQSLQYF
TRBJ2-3,-,-,TRBV25-1,TGTGCCAGCAGTTCCCGGACGAAGTCCATCACAGATACGCAGTATTTT,CASSSRTKSITDTQYF
TRBJ2-1,few,-,TRBV5-4,TGTGCCAGCAGCTTGGCTGGGGGCGCGTACAATGAGCAGTTCTTC,CASSLAGGAYNEQFF
TRBJ2-5,-,-,TRBV29-1,TGCAGCGGCCGGTTCGGTGAGACCCAGTACTTC,CSGRFGETQYF
TRBJ2-7,many,-,TRBV11-2,TGTGCCAGCAGCTTTGGAGGGATTAGCTCCTACGAGCAGTACTTC,CASSFGGISSYEQYF
TRBJ1-5,few,-,TRBV30,TGTGCCTGGGGCACACAGCCCCAGCATTTT,CAWGTQPQHF
TRBJ1-1,-,TRBD1,TRBV6-5,TGTGCCAGCAGTTACTCGGACAGGCTTGTTGAAGCTTTCTTT,CASSYSDRLVEAFF
TRBJ2-1,-,-,TRBV10-2,TGCGCCAGCAGTGAGTCTGGAGAGCAGTTCTTC,CASSESGEQFF
TRBJ2-5,-,-,TRBV6-5,TGTGCCAGCAGACCTCTAGGGGAAGGGGAGACCCAGTACTTC,CASRPLGEGETQYF
TRBJ2-3,-,-,TRBV5-1,TGCGCCAGCGGCGGTGGGGGGCTTGGAACAGATACGCAGTATTTT,CASGGGGLGTDTQYF
TRBJ2-3,-,TRBD2,TRBV10-3,TGTGCCGGGACTAGCGGGAGATCGTCAGATACGCAGTATTTT,CAGTSGRSSDTQYF
TRBJ2-1,-,-,TRBV2,TGTGCCAGCATTGAAGACTTCCCCGCGTACAATGAGCAGTTCTTC,CASIEDFPAYNEQFF
TRBJ1-2,few,-,TRBV2,TGTGCCAGCAGCGATGGGTATTATGGCTACACCTTC,CASSDGYYGYTF
TRBJ2-1,-,-,TRBV5-6,TGTGCCAGCAGGATACTGGAGGGCCGGGGCGGTGAGCAGTTCTTC,CASRILEGRGGEQFF
TRBJ2-7,-,-,TRBV10-2,TGCGCCAGCAGGGGGGCGGGAGCGATTGGCGAGCAGTACTTC,CASRGAGAIGEQYF
TRBJ2-1,-,-,TRBV4-1,TGCGCCAGCAGCCAGGTCCCTAAGGATGAGCAGTTCTTC,CASSQVPKDEQFF
TRBJ2-5,-,-,TRBV5-1,TGCGCCAGCAGCCGAGGACAGGGAGGGGAGACCCAGTACTTC,CASSRGQGGETQYF